Below, 25 T cell receptor beta chains from the same sample are listed, as sequenced in a study of T cell responses to AZD1222 COVID-19 vaccine. Assay: immunoSEQ multiplex PCR; the TCRdb copy retains only in-frame clones and omits some. Here the sample spans roughly 120,000 clones, about nine tenths being singletons. The sequencing used peripheral blood, collected on day 0 of AZD1222 vaccination. Receptors originate from an adult in good health.

The V and J genes are TRBV6-1 and TRBJ1-2, with no clear D. V was shortened by 1 base and J by 6 bases, with 12 bases between the two germline ends. Per the germline V gene, CDR1 is MNHNS and CDR2 is SASEGT. This CDR3 is built from 14 residues. CDR3 loop: CASSEVSQNHGYTF. In DNA form, the CDR3 reads TGTGCCAGCAGTGAAGTCAGTCAGAATCATGGCTACACCTTC.

This rearrangement joins TRBV14 to TRBJ1-1; no definite D call. Germline V gene sequence: CDR1 SGHDN, CDR2 FVKESK. The CDR3 contains 11 residues. V lost 4 bases and J lost 5, with 5 bases in between. Here the CDR3 DNA reads TGTGCCAGCAGCCCGGGGACTGAAGCTTTCTTT. It translates to CASSPGTEAFF.

CDR3 region: CASCKGSYEQYF. CDR3 nucleotide sequence: TGTGCCAGCTGTAAAGGTTCCTACGAGCAGTACTTC. The chain carries TRBV28 and TRBJ2-7; no reliable D call. CDR1 is MDHEN and CDR2 is SYDVKM in the germline V gene. CDR3 size: 12 residues. The V gene lost 8 bases and the J gene lost 1 base, with 9 bases spanning the gap.

As DNA, the CDR3 is TGTGCCAGCAGTACAGGGCTCGAAAACACCATATATTTT. This translates into CASSTGLENTIYF. The rearrangement links TRBV28 to TRBJ1-3, with D possibly being TRBD1 (6 bases). The CDR3 length is 13 residues. V lost 5 bases, J lost 6 bases, and 11 bases lay in between. Germline loops: CDR1 MDHEN, CDR2 SYDVKM.

The genes are TRBV6-5 and TRBJ1-6; D might be TRBD1 (6 bases). This CDR3 region has 15 residues. Trimming cost V 6 bases and J 7 bases, with 16 bases left between them. Germline V gene sequence: CDR1 MNHEY, CDR2 SVGAGI. The CDR3 nucleotides read TGTGCCAGCAGACAGGGCGGCGGGATAAATTCACCCCTCCACTTT. Translation gives CASRQGGGINSPLHF.

The CDR3 nucleotides read TGTGCCAGCAGCTTGGCCGGGGGACAGGGTAGGGAGCAGTACTTC. It translates to CASSLAGGQGREQYF. The V and J genes are TRBV5-4 and TRBJ2-7; 9 bases line up with TRBD1. CDR1 and CDR2 from the germline V gene are SGHNT and YYREEE (reference sequence). V lost 0 bases to trimming and J lost 7 bases; unmatched junction nucleotides: 8. There are 15 residues in the CDR3.

A single count supports this clone. This rearrangement joins TRBV7-8 to TRBJ2-6; D is uncertain. Trimming took off 4 bases at V and 0 bases at J, with 7 bases between the two ends. From germline, CDR1 is SGHVS and CDR2 FQNEAQ. The CDR3 runs 15 residues. CDR3 nucleotides: TGTGCCAGCAGCTCCATTTCCTCTGGGGCCAACGTCCTGACTTTC. Its translation is CASSSISSGANVLTF. Full variable domain (rest looked up from reference TRBV7-8 and TRBJ2-6): GAGVSQSPRYKVAKRGQDVALRCDPISGHVSLFWYQQALGQGPEFLTYFQNEAQLDKSGLPSDRFFAERPEGSVSTLKIQRTQQEDSAVYLCASSSISSGANVLTFGAGSRLTVL.

The chain recombines TRBV6-5 with TRBJ1-5; perhaps TRBD1 as D (5 bases). The V and J ends lost 6 bases and 0 bases respectively, with 9 bases between them. The CDR3 covers 14 residues. Germline V lookup: CDR1 MNHEY, CDR2 SVGAGI. The CDR3 protein is CASREGNSNQPQHF. For the CDR3, the DNA is TGTGCCAGCAGAGAGGGGAATAGCAATCAGCCCCAGCATTTT.

The gene calls are TRBV27 and TRBJ1-3; D gene uncertain. Germline-derived CDR1 and CDR2 are MNHEY and SMNVEV (reference sequence). This CDR3 has 14 amino acids. Trimming cost V 7 bases and J 4 bases, with 14 bases left between them. In nucleotides, the CDR3 is TGTGCCAGCACGGAGAGGGTTGAAGGAAACACCATATATTTT. It specifies CASTERVEGNTIYF.

The rearrangement joins TRBV6-2 or TRBV6-3 to TRBJ2-6; 12 nucleotides agree with TRBD1. Looked up from germline, CDR1 is MNHEY and CDR2 is SVGEGT. Trimming removed 5 bases from V and 2 bases from J; junction bases left unmatched: 13. The CDR3 length is 20 residues. CDR3 bases: TGTGCCAGCAGTACCCTCGGGACAGGGGGCCCCAGACCTGGGGCCAACGTCCTGACTTTC. This gives the protein CASSTLGTGGPRPGANVLTF.

The V gene is TRBV5-1, the J gene TRBJ2-1, with 10 bases identical to TRBD1. Trimming took 9 bases from V and 8 from J; bases not matched to a gene: 8. CDR3 size: 13 residues. Germline CDR1 and CDR2: SGHRS and YFSETQ. The CDR3 DNA reads as TGCGCCACCAAGACAGGGGGCTTAGATGAGCAGTTCTTC. It specifies CATKTGGLDEQFF. The full variable domain, in which reference TRBV5-1 and TRBJ2-1 provide the parts outside the CDR3, is KAGVTQTPRYLIKTRGQQVTLSCSPISGHRSVSWYQQTPGQGLQFLFEYFSETQRNKGNFPGRFSGRQFSNSRSEMNVSTLELGDSALYLCATKTGGLDEQFFGPGTRLTVL.

The table lists this clone with a count of one. V gene TRBV10-2 combines with J gene TRBJ2-2; 8 nucleotides match TRBD2. The CDR3 runs 14 residues. The V gene's germline CDR1 is WSHSY and CDR2 SAAADI. With V trimmed by 9 bases and J by 1 base, 4 bases remained unmatched. The CDR3 bases are TGCGCCAGTATCGGGGGGGTGAACACCGGGGAGCTGTTTTTT. It codes for CASIGGVNTGELFF.

The V call is TRBV14, the J call TRBJ1-4, with TRBD1 identical over 8 bases. The CDR3 totals 16 residues. Germline V gene data show CDR1 as SGHDN and CDR2 as FVKESK. The V and J ends lost 5 bases and 4 bases, in that order; junction bases with no gene match: 9. DNA of the CDR3: TGTGCCAGCAGCGTTATAGGGACAGGCATTAATGAAAAACTGTTTTTT. As protein: CASSVIGTGINEKLFF. The whole variable domain, filled in from reference TRBV14 and TRBJ1-4, reads EAGVTQFPSHSVIEKGQTVTLRCDPISGHDNLYWYRRVMGKEIKFLLHFVKESKQDESGMPNNRFLAERTGGTYSTLKVQPAELEDSGVYFCASSVIGTGINEKLFFGSGTQLSVL.

This sequence joins TRBV15 and TRBJ1-1; 7 positions match TRBD1. CDR1 is LNHNV, CDR2 YYDKDF, per germline (reference sequence). J was trimmed by 4 bases and V by 5 bases; bases with no gene match: 7. The CDR3 extends over 14 amino acids. The CDR3 loop reads CATSRNRGSTEAFF. DNA for the CDR3: TGTGCCACCAGCCGGAACAGGGGTTCCACTGAAGCTTTCTTT.

This clone turned up a few times. The gene calls are TRBV6-5 and TRBJ1-1, with D unclear. The CDR3 has 13 residues. From germline, CDR1 is MNHEY and CDR2 SVGAGI. V lost 5 bases to trimming and J lost 12 bases, with 19 bases between them. The CDR3 sequence is CASSPDAGIVSFF. As DNA, the CDR3 is TGTGCCAGCAGTCCAGATGCGGGGATCGTATCTTTCTTT.

The CDR3 protein is CASSQERGPYNEQFF. The DNA of the CDR3 is TGTGCCAGCAGCCAAGAGCGGGGGCCTTACAATGAGCAGTTCTTC. The rearrangement links TRBV14 to TRBJ2-1; D may be TRBD2 (7 bases). The CDR3 totals 15 residues. CDR1 SGHDN and CDR2 FVKESK come from the germline V gene. Trimming left V 0 bases short and J 4 bases short, with 10 bases between.

The chain couples TRBV18 to TRBJ1-1; D is unclear. Germline CDR1 KGHSH, CDR2 LQKENI. Trimming stripped 3 bases from V and 0 bases from J, with 2 bases between. The CDR3 has 12 amino acids. CDR3 loop: CASSPLNTEAFF. CDR3 bases: TGTGCCAGCTCACCCCTGAACACTGAAGCTTTCTTT.

The rearrangement uses TRBV18 and TRBJ2-5; 9 positions agree with TRBD1. Per germline, CDR1 KGHSH and CDR2 LQKENI. The V segment lost 2 bases and the J segment 5 bases; nucleotides outside the gene matches: 3. This CDR3 has 14 residues. The DNA of the CDR3 is TGTGCCAGCTCACCAGGACAGGGGAGGGAGACCCAGTACTTC. Its translation: CASSPGQGRETQYF.

This sequence joins TRBV21-1 and TRBJ1-4; the DNA was not used to check the table's D call, TRBD1. TRBV21-1 is termed a pseudogene. The CDR3 runs to 14 residues. CDR3 sequence reads: CASSSRDRNEKLFF. CDR3 DNA: TGTGCCAGCAGCTCCCGGGACAGGAATGAAAAACTGTTTTTT.

The chain uses TRBV5-1 and TRBJ2-5; 9 bases fit TRBD2. The CDR3 consists of 14 residues. Germline V gives CDR1 SGHRS, CDR2 YFSETQ. V lost 4 bases, J lost 2 bases, and 3 bases stayed unmatched. CDR3 loop: CASSGTSLQETQYF. The DNA for the CDR3 is TGCGCCAGCAGCGGGACTAGCCTTCAAGAGACCCAGTACTTC.

This clone appeared once. The chain carries TRBV27 and TRBJ2-7, with TRBD2 identical over 9 bases. Germline V gives CDR1 MNHEY, CDR2 SMNVEV (reference sequence). The CDR3 is made up of 14 amino acids. The ends lost 5 bases at V and 2 bases at J; junction bases unmatched: 4. In nucleotides, the CDR3 is TGTGCCAGCAGTGCGCGGGAGGGAGCCTACGAGCAGTACTTC. This sequence encodes CASSAREGAYEQYF.

This clone has a single count. This chain joins TRBV14 and TRBJ2-2, with a tentative D call TRBD1 (6 bases). V was shortened by 0 bases and J by 5 bases, with 10 bases between the two germline ends. CDR1 is SGHDN, CDR2 FVKESK, per germline. This CDR3 has 15 amino acids. The CDR3 DNA reads as TGTGCCAGCAGCCAAGATTGGACAGAGACCGGGGAGCTGTTTTTT. It codes for CASSQDWTETGELFF. Together with reference TRBV14 and TRBJ2-2, the CDR3 gives the full variable domain: EAGVTQFPSHSVIEKGQTVTLRCDPISGHDNLYWYRRVMGKEIKFLLHFVKESKQDESGMPNNRFLAERTGGTYSTLKVQPAELEDSGVYFCASSQDWTETGELFFGEGSRLTVL.

CDR3 coding DNA: TGTGCCAGCAGTGGGATTACATGGTCCTACGAGCAGTACTTC. This sequence encodes CASSGITWSYEQYF. The gene calls are TRBV28 and TRBJ2-7; D is unresolved. Trimming took 5 bases from V and 1 from J, leaving 12 bases between them. The CDR3 spans 14 residues. CDR1 is MDHEN and CDR2 is SYDVKM in the germline V gene.

The chain is built from TRBV30 and TRBJ1-1, with D possibly being TRBD1 (6 bases). Germline CDR1 and CDR2: GTSNPN and SVGIG (reference sequence). Trimming left V 3 bases short and J 4 bases short, with 15 bases between. The CDR3 is made up of 14 amino acids. CDR3 coding DNA: TGTGCCTGGAGCGCAGGGGTTGGCGGCACTGAAGCTTTCTTT. It codes for CAWSAGVGGTEAFF. The full variable domain, with the rest looked up from reference TRBV30 and TRBJ1-1, is SQTIHQWPATLVQPVGSPLSLECTVEGTSNPNLYWYRQAAGRGLQLLFYSVGIGQISSEVPQNLSASRPQDRQFILSSKKLLLSDSGFYLCAWSAGVGGTEAFFGQGTRLTVV.

This clone was counted a single time. This chain connects TRBV12-3 or TRBV12-4 to TRBJ1-2, with TRBD1 as a possible D gene (5 bases). V dropped 7 bases and J dropped 4 bases, with 13 bases sitting between them. There are 13 residues in the CDR3. The CDR3 sequence: CASTPGRFYGYTF. CDR3 sequence (DNA): TGTGCCAGCACCCCGGGACGTTTCTATGGCTACACCTTC.